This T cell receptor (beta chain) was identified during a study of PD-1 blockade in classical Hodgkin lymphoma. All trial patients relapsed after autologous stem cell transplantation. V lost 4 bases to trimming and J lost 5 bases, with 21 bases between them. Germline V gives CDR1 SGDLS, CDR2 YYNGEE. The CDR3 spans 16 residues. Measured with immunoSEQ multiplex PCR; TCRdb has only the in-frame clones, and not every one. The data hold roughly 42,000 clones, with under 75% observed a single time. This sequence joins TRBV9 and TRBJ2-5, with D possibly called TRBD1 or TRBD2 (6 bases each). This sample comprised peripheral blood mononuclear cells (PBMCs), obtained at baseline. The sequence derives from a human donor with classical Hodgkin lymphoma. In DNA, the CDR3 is TGTGCCAGCAGCCCTTCCGGGGTGGGGGGCAAGGAGACCCAGTACTTC. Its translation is CASSPSGVGGKETQYF.